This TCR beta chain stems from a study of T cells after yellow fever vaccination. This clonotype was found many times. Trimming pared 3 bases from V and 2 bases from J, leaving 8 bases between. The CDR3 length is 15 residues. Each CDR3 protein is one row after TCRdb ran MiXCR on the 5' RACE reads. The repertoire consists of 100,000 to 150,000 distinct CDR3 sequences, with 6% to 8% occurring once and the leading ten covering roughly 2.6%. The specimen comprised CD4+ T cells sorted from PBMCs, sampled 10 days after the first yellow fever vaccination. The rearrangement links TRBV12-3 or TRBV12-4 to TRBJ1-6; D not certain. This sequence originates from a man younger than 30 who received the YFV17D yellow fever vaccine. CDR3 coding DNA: TGTGCCAGCAGTTTCGATTACCCCTATAATTCACCCCTCCACTTT. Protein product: CASSFDYPYNSPLHF.